One sample yielded the 3 T cell receptor beta chains listed below, sequenced in a study of identical twins. TCRdb re-called the 5' RACE reads through MiXCR, storing one row per CDR3 protein. The sample holds about 470,000 distinct CDR3 sequences, approximately 25% seen once. These same records also appear under a second study, on T cells expressing NK-cell markers.

The sequenced material came from CD4+ T cells sorted from blood. The receptors stem from a woman aged 18-35 years in good health.

This sequence joins TRBV5-5 and TRBJ1-6; D is ambiguous. The germline V gene has CDR1 SGHKS and CDR2 YYEKEE (reference sequence). The CDR3 extends over 13 amino acids. Trimming cost V 2 bases and J 7 bases, with 7 bases left between them. CDR3 residues: CASSLSENSPLHF. Written as DNA, the CDR3 is TGTGCCAGCAGCTTAAGTGAAAATTCACCCCTCCACTTT.

The rearrangement links TRBV20-1 to TRBJ2-3, with D possibly called TRBD1 or TRBD2 (5 bases each). CDR3 length equals 15 residues. The V end lost 6 bases, the J end lost 0 bases, and 16 bases lay between the germline ends. Looked up from germline, CDR1 is DFQATT and CDR2 is SNEGSKA (reference sequence). This chain's CDR3 is CSARIGASSTDTQYF. Written as DNA, the CDR3 is TGCAGTGCCCGAATCGGGGCCTCTAGCACAGATACGCAGTATTTT.

This clonotype was picked up many times. The chain couples TRBV6-1 to TRBJ1-2; D is possibly TRBD1 (6 bases). The germline V gene has CDR1 MNHNS and CDR2 SASEGT. The ends were cut back, 6 bases at V and 6 bases at J, with 17 bases in the middle. The CDR3 is made up of 14 amino acids. The CDR3 DNA reads TGTGCCAGCAGCTCTGTTGGACAGTTAGATGGCTACACCTTC. This encodes CASSSVGQLDGYTF.